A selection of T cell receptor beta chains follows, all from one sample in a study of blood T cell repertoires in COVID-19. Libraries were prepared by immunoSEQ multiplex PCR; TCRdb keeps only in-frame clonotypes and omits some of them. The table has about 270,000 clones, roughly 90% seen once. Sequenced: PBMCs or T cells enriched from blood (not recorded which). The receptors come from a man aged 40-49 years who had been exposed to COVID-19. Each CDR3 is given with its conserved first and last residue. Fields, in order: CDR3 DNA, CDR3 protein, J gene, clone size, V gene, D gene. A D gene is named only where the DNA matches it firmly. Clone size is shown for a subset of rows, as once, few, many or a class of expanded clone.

CDR3nt: TGTGCCAGTAGTCCCCGACTGCATAGCGGGACCACAGATACGCAGTATTTT
CDR3aa: CASSPRLHSGTTDTQYF
j_gene: TRBJ2-3
abundance: once
v_gene: TRBV19
d_gene: TRBD2

CDR3nt: TGTGCTAGTGGTTTGCTCAGAATCTCTGGAAACACCATATATTTT
CDR3aa: CASGLLRISGNTIYF
j_gene: TRBJ1-3
abundance: .
v_gene: TRBV12-5
d_gene: .

CDR3nt: TGTGCCAGCAGCCGATGGACAGGATCATCGAACACTGAAGCTTTCTTT
CDR3aa: CASSRWTGSSNTEAFF
j_gene: TRBJ1-1
abundance: .
v_gene: TRBV14
d_gene: TRBD1

CDR3nt: TGTGCCAGCAGAGGCCGGGAGATGAGCTCCTACGAGCAGTACTTC
CDR3aa: CASRGREMSSYEQYF
j_gene: TRBJ2-7
abundance: once
v_gene: TRBV7-2
d_gene: .

CDR3nt: TGTGCCAGACCTCTCCCAGCGGACTCTATGGTGGGAGACGCTAGCACAGATACGCAGTATTTT
CDR3aa: CARPLPADSMVGDASTDTQYF
j_gene: TRBJ2-3
abundance: .
v_gene: TRBV19
d_gene: .

CDR3nt: TGTGCCAGCAGGGCCTGGGCGGGGGGGAATACCGGGGAGCTGTTTTTT
CDR3aa: CASRAWAGGNTGELFF
j_gene: TRBJ2-2
abundance: once
v_gene: TRBV27
d_gene: TRBD2

CDR3nt: TGTGCCAGCAGCCCAACTAGCGGGGGGACCCACAATGAGCAGTTCTTC
CDR3aa: CASSPTSGGTHNEQFF
j_gene: TRBJ2-1
abundance: .
v_gene: TRBV7-3
d_gene: TRBD2

CDR3nt: TGCGCCAGCAGGAGAGGGACGAACACCGGGGAGCTGTTTTTT
CDR3aa: CASRRGTNTGELFF
j_gene: TRBJ2-2
abundance: .
v_gene: TRBV4-3
d_gene: .

CDR3nt: TGTGCCAGCAGTGACAGCCGTAATTCACCCCTCCACTTT
CDR3aa: CASSDSRNSPLHF
j_gene: TRBJ1-6
abundance: .
v_gene: TRBV28
d_gene: .

CDR3nt: TGTGCCAGCAGAAAGACGGGGGTGAGCTCCTATAATTCACCCCTCCACTTT
CDR3aa: CASRKTGVSSYNSPLHF
j_gene: TRBJ1-6
abundance: .
v_gene: TRBV25-1
d_gene: .

CDR3nt: TGTGCCAGCAGCGACAGGGGGCGCGAAGAGGAGCTGTTTTTT
CDR3aa: CASSDRGREEELFF
j_gene: TRBJ2-2
abundance: .
v_gene: TRBV19
d_gene: TRBD1

CDR3nt: TGTGCCAGCAGCCCTACCTTAGGAGGGAACTACGAGCAGTACTTC
CDR3aa: CASSPTLGGNYEQYF
j_gene: TRBJ2-7
abundance: .
v_gene: TRBV28
d_gene: .

CDR3nt: TGTGCCAGCAGTGAGATGCTGGGAGGCAATCAGCCCCAGCATTTT
CDR3aa: CASSEMLGGNQPQHF
j_gene: TRBJ1-5
abundance: .
v_gene: TRBV2
d_gene: .

CDR3nt: TGTGCCATCAGTGAGTCTTCTACAGGCACAGATACGCAGTATTTT
CDR3aa: CAISESSTGTDTQYF
j_gene: TRBJ2-3
abundance: .
v_gene: TRBV10-3
d_gene: .

CDR3nt: TGTGCCAGTAGTAAAAGGACGGACAGCTCTGGAAACACCATATATTTT
CDR3aa: CASSKRTDSSGNTIYF
j_gene: TRBJ1-3
abundance: .
v_gene: TRBV19
d_gene: .

CDR3nt: TGTGCCAGCAGTTTATATGGGCGGGTCACCTCGGGGGGCTACACCTTC
CDR3aa: CASSLYGRVTSGGYTF
j_gene: TRBJ1-2
abundance: .
v_gene: TRBV28
d_gene: .

CDR3nt: TGCGCCAGCAGCGAAGGGACAGGGGGTTACAATGAGCAGTTCTTC
CDR3aa: CASSEGTGGYNEQFF
j_gene: TRBJ2-1
abundance: .
v_gene: TRBV5-1
d_gene: TRBD1

CDR3nt: TGTGCCACCAGCAGGGGACGGGGGGCTGGGGCCAACGTCCTGACTTTC
CDR3aa: CATSRGRGAGANVLTF
j_gene: TRBJ2-6
abundance: .
v_gene: TRBV15
d_gene: TRBD2

CDR3nt: TGTGCCAGCAGCCAAGATCGGGGACTAGCGTCAGATACGCAGTATTTT
CDR3aa: CASSQDRGLASDTQYF
j_gene: TRBJ2-3
abundance: .
v_gene: TRBV3-1/TRBV3-2
d_gene: TRBD2

CDR3nt: TGTGCCAGCAGTGAATCTTTCGGGGTATGGGGAAGGGCGGATACGCAGTATTTT
CDR3aa: CASSESFGVWGRADTQYF
j_gene: TRBJ2-3
abundance: few
v_gene: TRBV25-1
d_gene: .

CDR3nt: TGTGCCAGCAGTCAGGGGAGCGTGAACACTGAAGCTTTCTTT
CDR3aa: CASSQGSVNTEAFF
j_gene: TRBJ1-1
abundance: few
v_gene: TRBV28
d_gene: .

CDR3nt: TGCGCCAGCAGCTTGGTTGGTCAGGGTACCACCGGGGAGCTGTTTTTT
CDR3aa: CASSLVGQGTTGELFF
j_gene: TRBJ2-2
abundance: .
v_gene: TRBV5-1
d_gene: .

CDR3nt: TGTGCCAGCAGTTACTCGAGAGATGAAGCTTTCTTT
CDR3aa: CASSYSRDEAFF
j_gene: TRBJ1-1
abundance: once
v_gene: TRBV6-5
d_gene: .

CDR3nt: TGTGCCAGCAGCTTCTCGGGGGCTGGGGCCAACGTCCTGACTTTC
CDR3aa: CASSFSGAGANVLTF
j_gene: TRBJ2-6
abundance: .
v_gene: TRBV7-9
d_gene: .

CDR3nt: TGTGCCAGCAGCGCCACAGGGCTGAACACTGAAGCTTTCTTT
CDR3aa: CASSATGLNTEAFF
j_gene: TRBJ1-1
abundance: .
v_gene: TRBV11-1
d_gene: .

CDR3nt: TGTGCCAGCAGACCGGACGGACTAGCGGTTAGGGAGACCCAGTACTTC
CDR3aa: CASRPDGLAVRETQYF
j_gene: TRBJ2-5
abundance: .
v_gene: TRBV5-4
d_gene: TRBD2

CDR3nt: TGTGCCTGGAGAGGCAGGGGGCTCCCTGAAGCTTTCTTT
CDR3aa: CAWRGRGLPEAFF
j_gene: TRBJ1-1
abundance: .
v_gene: TRBV30
d_gene: TRBD1

CDR3nt: TGTGCCAGCAGCCCACGGAGGGGCAGAAACAATCAGCCCCAGCATTTT
CDR3aa: CASSPRRGRNNQPQHF
j_gene: TRBJ1-5
abundance: .
v_gene: TRBV6-4
d_gene: .

CDR3nt: TGTGCCAGCAGCTTTCCTTCCGGGTTCGATGAGCAGTTCTTC
CDR3aa: CASSFPSGFDEQFF
j_gene: TRBJ2-1
abundance: .
v_gene: TRBV13
d_gene: .

CDR3nt: TGTGCCAGCAGCTTAGGCGTTGGAGATCAGCCCCAGCATTTT
CDR3aa: CASSLGVGDQPQHF
j_gene: TRBJ1-5
abundance: .
v_gene: TRBV7-2
d_gene: .

CDR3nt: TGTGCCAGCAGCGTGAGTCTGGGGGCGAACCAGCCCCAGCATTTT
CDR3aa: CASSVSLGANQPQHF
j_gene: TRBJ1-5
abundance: once
v_gene: TRBV9
d_gene: .

CDR3nt: TGCGCCAGCAGCTTGGCCAGGGATGAAGCTTTCTTT
CDR3aa: CASSLARDEAFF
j_gene: TRBJ1-1
abundance: .
v_gene: TRBV5-1
d_gene: .

CDR3nt: TGTGCCAGTAGTATGACAGGGGGATATGGCTACACCTTC
CDR3aa: CASSMTGGYGYTF
j_gene: TRBJ1-2
abundance: .
v_gene: TRBV19
d_gene: TRBD1

CDR3nt: TGTGCCAGCAGTTACTCGAGCCTAGCGGGAGGTCATGAGCAGTTCTTC
CDR3aa: CASSYSSLAGGHEQFF
j_gene: TRBJ2-1
abundance: once
v_gene: TRBV6-2/TRBV6-3
d_gene: TRBD2

CDR3nt: TGTGCCAGTAGTATAGAGGGACTAGCGGGAGAGTTCTTC
CDR3aa: CASSIEGLAGEFF
j_gene: TRBJ2-1
abundance: .
v_gene: TRBV19
d_gene: TRBD2

CDR3nt: TGTGCCAGCAGTGAAATATGGGACAGGCGTTACGAGCAGTACTTC
CDR3aa: CASSEIWDRRYEQYF
j_gene: TRBJ2-7
abundance: .
v_gene: TRBV6-1
d_gene: TRBD1

CDR3nt: TGCGCCAGCAGTGAGTCGGAGGGAAGAGAAAAACTGTTTTTT
CDR3aa: CASSESEGREKLFF
j_gene: TRBJ1-4
abundance: once
v_gene: TRBV10-1
d_gene: .

CDR3nt: TGTGCCAGCAGCCAAAACCGGGACTACTACGAGCAGTACTTC
CDR3aa: CASSQNRDYYEQYF
j_gene: TRBJ2-7
abundance: .
v_gene: TRBV3-1/TRBV3-2
d_gene: TRBD2

CDR3nt: TGTGCCAGCAGCCTGGACAAGATAGAGCAGTACTTC
CDR3aa: CASSLDKIEQYF
j_gene: TRBJ2-7
abundance: .
v_gene: TRBV12-3/TRBV12-4
d_gene: .

CDR3nt: TGTGCCAGCAGCTTGGGGCAGGGGGCCTATGAGCAGTTCTTC
CDR3aa: CASSLGQGAYEQFF
j_gene: TRBJ2-1
abundance: .
v_gene: TRBV5-6
d_gene: TRBD1

CDR3nt: TGTGCCTGGAGTCAGGGAAACACTGAAGCTTTCTTT
CDR3aa: CAWSQGNTEAFF
j_gene: TRBJ1-1
abundance: .
v_gene: TRBV30
d_gene: .

CDR3nt: TGTGCCAGCTCACGGTCAGACAATCAGCCCCAGCATTTT
CDR3aa: CASSRSDNQPQHF
j_gene: TRBJ1-5
abundance: .
v_gene: TRBV18
d_gene: .

CDR3nt: TGTGCCTGGAGCGGACAGGGGAATCAGCCCCAGCATTTT
CDR3aa: CAWSGQGNQPQHF
j_gene: TRBJ1-5
abundance: .
v_gene: TRBV30
d_gene: TRBD1

CDR3nt: TGCGCCAGCAGCCCCGGGGATCAATCTGGGGCCAACGTCCTGACTTTC
CDR3aa: CASSPGDQSGANVLTF
j_gene: TRBJ2-6
abundance: .
v_gene: TRBV5-1
d_gene: .

CDR3nt: TGCGCCAGCAGCTTTTTGTTAGCGGGAGGCTCCGAGCAGTACTTC
CDR3aa: CASSFLLAGGSEQYF
j_gene: TRBJ2-7
abundance: .
v_gene: TRBV5-1
d_gene: TRBD2

CDR3nt: TGTGCCAGCAGTCCCAGCGTTAGCGGCACAGATACGCAGTATTTT
CDR3aa: CASSPSVSGTDTQYF
j_gene: TRBJ2-3
abundance: .
v_gene: TRBV6-2/TRBV6-3
d_gene: .

CDR3nt: TGTGCCAGCAGCTACAGGGGGGCTGAAGCTTTCTTT
CDR3aa: CASSYRGAEAFF
j_gene: TRBJ1-1
abundance: .
v_gene: TRBV7-9
d_gene: TRBD1

CDR3nt: TGTGCCAGCAGCACACAGGGCTGCGACGAAAAACTGTTTTTT
CDR3aa: CASSTQGCDEKLFF
j_gene: TRBJ1-4
abundance: .
v_gene: TRBV21-1
d_gene: .

CDR3nt: TGTGCCAGCAGCAGAACAGGGGGTCAAATTTACGAGCAGTACTTC
CDR3aa: CASSRTGGQIYEQYF
j_gene: TRBJ2-7
abundance: once
v_gene: TRBV7-9
d_gene: TRBD1

CDR3nt: TGTGCCAGCAGCTTAATGAGCGGGAGCTACAATGAGCAGTTCTTC
CDR3aa: CASSLMSGSYNEQFF
j_gene: TRBJ2-1
abundance: .
v_gene: TRBV7-3
d_gene: TRBD2

CDR3nt: TGTGCCACCAGTACACCAGGGTCCTACGAGCAGTACTTC
CDR3aa: CATSTPGSYEQYF
j_gene: TRBJ2-7
abundance: .
v_gene: TRBV24-1
d_gene: .

CDR3nt: TGCAGCGTCAAGATAGCGGGAGCAAGGGAGCAGTACTTC
CDR3aa: CSVKIAGAREQYF
j_gene: TRBJ2-7
abundance: once
v_gene: TRBV29-1
d_gene: TRBD2

CDR3nt: TGTGCCAGTAGTATACGGCGGGAGGGCCGCCACGAGCAGTACTTC
CDR3aa: CASSIRREGRHEQYF
j_gene: TRBJ2-7
abundance: .
v_gene: TRBV19
d_gene: TRBD2

CDR3nt: TGTGCCAGCAGCGTAGGAGGGGGAGGGGTTAATGAAAAACTGTTTTTT
CDR3aa: CASSVGGGGVNEKLFF
j_gene: TRBJ1-4
abundance: .
v_gene: TRBV9
d_gene: .